The 9 T cell receptor beta chains below come from one sample, sequenced in a study of blood T cell repertoires in COVID-19. TCRdb's table, derived via immunoSEQ multiplex PCR, lists solely in-frame clones and lacks some. The sample has around 300,000 clones, roughly 85% seen once. The sequenced sample consisted of PBMCs or T cells enriched from blood (not recorded which). Receptors originate from a woman between 45 and 60 years old who had recovered from COVID-19.

This rearrangement joins TRBV6-1 to TRBJ1-2, with TRBD1 identical over 8 bases. V lost 3 bases and J lost 4; bases outside the gene matches: 4. The CDR3 extends over 14 amino acids. Germline lookup yields CDR1 MNHNS and CDR2 SASEGT. CDR3 coding DNA: TGTGCCAGCAGTGATCCAGGGGGCACCTATGGCTACACCTTC. It encodes CASSDPGGTYGYTF.

The CDR3 bases are TGTGCCAGCAGCTTCATGTGGAACACTGAAGCTTTCTTT. This translates into CASSFMWNTEAFF. This chain links TRBV5-5 with TRBJ1-1, with no clear D. CDR3 size: 13 residues. The V gene lost 2 bases and the J gene lost 1 base, with 6 bases spanning the gap. Germline assignment: CDR1 SGHKS and CDR2 YYEKEE (reference sequence).

This clone is a singleton in its sample. This chain uses TRBV11-2 with TRBJ2-3; the match to TRBD2 covers 7 bases. After removal of 1 base from V and 2 bases from J, the junction contained 9 bases not matched to a gene. Per germline, CDR1 SGHAT and CDR2 FQNNGV. This CDR3 comprises 17 residues. DNA for the CDR3: TGTGCCAGCAGCTTAGCGACTAGCAGACTATACACAGATACGCAGTATTTT. This sequence encodes CASSLATSRLYTDTQYF.

CDR3 in DNA: TGTGCCAGCAGCCAAGCAGGGAGGACCGGGGAGCTGTTTTTT. This codes for CASSQAGRTGELFF. V usage is TRBV14 and J usage is TRBJ2-2, with a possible D match to TRBD2 (6 bases). Germline CDR1 and CDR2: SGHDN and FVKESK. This CDR3 contains 14 residues. V was trimmed by 1 base and J by 5 bases, leaving 8 bases between them.

This chain joins TRBV14 and TRBJ2-7, with 8 bases identical to TRBD2. V was pared by 3 bases and J by 4 bases, with 17 bases of the junction left unmatched. This CDR3 region has 18 residues. Germline CDR1 is SGHDN and CDR2 is FVKESK. CDR3 region: CASSQIRGDGLAAYEQYF. The DNA of the CDR3 is TGTGCCAGCAGCCAGATCCGGGGAGACGGACTAGCAGCTTACGAGCAGTACTTC.

J is TRBJ1-1 and V is TRBV30, with D perhaps TRBD1 (6 bases). The germline V and J ends were trimmed by 5 bases and 1 base, with 11 bases remaining between them. This CDR3 has 13 amino acids. Germline CDR1 reads GTSNPN; CDR2 reads SVGIG (reference sequence). CDR3 residues: CAWSGHANTEAFF. The DNA of the CDR3 is TGTGCCTGGTCGGGACACGCGAACACTGAAGCTTTCTTT.

The chain combines TRBV10-3 with TRBJ2-1; D may be TRBD2 (6 bases). Germline values: CDR1 ENHRY, CDR2 SYGVKD. The CDR3 totals 14 residues. Trimming left V 7 bases short and J 3 bases short, with 13 bases between. CDR3 DNA sequence: TGTGCCATCAAATACTCTAGCGTCTACAATGAGCAGTTCTTC. It codes for CAIKYSSVYNEQFF.

The genes are TRBV2 and TRBJ1-5; D might be TRBD1 (5 bases). The CDR3 covers 14 residues. The V end lost 2 bases, the J end lost 1 base, and 6 bases lay between the germline ends. CDR1 is SNHLY and CDR2 is FYNNEI in the germline V gene. CDR3 sequence reads: CASSERQSNQPQHF. The CDR3 DNA reads TGTGCCAGCAGTGAACGACAGAGCAATCAGCCCCAGCATTTT.

The genes are TRBV19 and TRBJ1-5, with TRBD1 matching 8 bases. CDR1 and CDR2 from the germline V gene are LNHDA and SQIVND (reference sequence). The CDR3 has 15 residues. V trimming: 6 bases; J trimming: 2 bases; junction bases outside the gene matches: 6. CDR3 nucleotides: TGTGCCAGTAGGCCCCAGGGGGCGGGCAATCAGCCCCAGCATTTT. Its translation: CASRPQGAGNQPQHF. Full variable domain (remainder filled in from reference TRBV19 and TRBJ1-5): DGGITQSPKYLFRKEGQNVTLSCEQNLNHDAMYWYRQDPGQGLRLIYYSQIVNDFQKGDIAEGYSVSREKKESFPLTVTSAQKNPTAFYLCASRPQGAGNQPQHFGDGTRLSIL.